Detailed here is one T cell receptor (beta chain). Authors' methods: The authors estimated nucleated cell counts from reference gene primer amplification. Produced via immunoSEQ multiplex PCR; TCRdb's table is partial and in-frame only. V and J calls and clone size come straight from that table; D and trimming were deduced from the DNA. In the table there are about 69,000 clones, 60% to 85% of which are singletons. This entry belongs to a study of blood T cell repertoires in COVID-19. Study as a whole: Sites across the United States, Italy and Spain contributed samples from acute and convalescent COVID-19. The analysed material was cDNA or gDNA that came from T cells, B-cell-depleted T cells, or PBMCs.

Germline trimming cut 2 bases from V and 7 bases from J; bases unmatched to any gene: 12. Germline values: CDR1 SGHTA, CDR2 FQGNSA. The CDR3 covers 16 residues. Sequenced: peripheral blood. The rearrangement uses TRBV7-2 and TRBJ1-2; the match to TRBD1 covers 8 bases. The receptor was derived from a man aged 55-75 years with acute or convalescent COVID-19. CDR3 amino acids: CASSLRWDRLLRGYTF. CDR3 DNA sequence: TGTGCCAGCAGCTTACGGTGGGACAGGCTGCTGCGTGGCTACACCTTC.